The sequence of this TCR beta chain was determined in a study of control samples from healthy donors and cancer patients. The assay was immunoSEQ multiplex PCR, and TCRdb's table has in-frame clones only and misses some. The sample holds 80,000 or so clones; almost 95% are singletons and the top ten take 5% to 6.5%. Losses at the gene ends were 4 bases for V and 6 bases for J; bases not matched to a gene: 4. Germline V gene data show CDR1 as ENHRY and CDR2 as SYGVKD. The CDR3 is 14 residues long. The chain has TRBV10-3 and TRBJ1-5; 9 bases map to TRBD1. The sample comprised blood. The TCR comes from an older woman in good health. Written as DNA, the CDR3 is TGTGCCATCAGTGGGCAGGACAGGGGTCAGCCCCAGCATTTT. It specifies CAISGQDRGQPQHF.